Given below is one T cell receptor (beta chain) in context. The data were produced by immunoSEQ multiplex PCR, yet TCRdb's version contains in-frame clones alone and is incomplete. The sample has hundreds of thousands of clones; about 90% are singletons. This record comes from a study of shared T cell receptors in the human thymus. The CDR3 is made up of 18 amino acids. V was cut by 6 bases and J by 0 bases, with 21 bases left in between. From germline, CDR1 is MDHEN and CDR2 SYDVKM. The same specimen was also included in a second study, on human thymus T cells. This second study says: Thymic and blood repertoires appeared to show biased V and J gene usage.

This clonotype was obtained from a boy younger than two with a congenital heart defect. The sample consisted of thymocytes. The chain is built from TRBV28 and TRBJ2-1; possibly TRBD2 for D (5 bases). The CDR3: CASSLSDSDVSSYNEQFF. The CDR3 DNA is TGTGCCAGCAGCCTATCGGACTCGGACGTGAGCTCCTACAATGAGCAGTTCTTC.